These 2 T cell receptor beta chains share one sample of origin, sequenced in a study of shared clonotypes between healthy human individuals. Sequenced by immunoSEQ multiplex PCR; TCRdb stores in-frame clones only, minus some. The data contain under 650,000 clones, 90% to 96% of them singletons. Input material: naive CD4+ T cells sorted from blood. Subset described: CD45RA+ positively selected. These receptors originate from a woman under 40 in good health.

The chain uses TRBV11-2 and TRBJ2-1; unclear D gene. CDR1 is SGHAT and CDR2 is FQNNGV in the germline V gene. Trimming stripped 0 bases from V and 13 bases from J, with 10 bases between. The CDR3 has 12 residues. Here the CDR3 reads CASSLDSGLQFF. CDR3 DNA sequence: TGTGCCAGCAGCTTAGATTCAGGCCTACAGTTCTTC.

The rearrangement links TRBV9 to TRBJ2-1; D remains ambiguous. The CDR3 contains 18 residues. CDR1 is SGDLS, CDR2 YYNGEE, per germline. The germline V and J ends were trimmed by 0 bases and 0 bases, with 16 bases remaining between them. CDR3 bases: TGTGCCAGCAGCGTAGAACCCCCCACACCGAGCTCCTACAATGAGCAGTTCTTC. This codes for CASSVEPPTPSSYNEQFF.